This TCR beta chain originates from a study of shared clonotypes between healthy human individuals. Study-wide results and caveats: Around 5.3% of naive CD4 clonotypes were shared across a handful of donors. Estimated richness values were generally larger in naive subsets than in memory subsets.

Sequencing was performed with immunoSEQ multiplex PCR; in TCRdb, only in-frame clones are kept and a portion is missing. The table records around 690,000 clones, about 92% of them present only once. V lost 3 bases and J lost 2, with 8 bases in between. The germline V gene encodes CDR1 MNHEY and CDR2 SMNVEV (reference sequence). The CDR3 is 13 amino acids. Turning to this clone: What it recognizes is unknown. This CDR3 is also generated by other DNA sequences in the sample.

The sample was memory CD8+ T cells from PBMCs. Noted subset: CD45RO+ cells pooled with CCR7-negative TemRA cells. The sequence came from a man younger than 35 in good health. Some clones in this sample may be carry-over from other donors' samples. The chain is built from TRBV27 and TRBJ2-7; D ambiguous. The CDR3 DNA follows: TGTGCCAGCAGTTTCGGCACAACCTACGAGCAGTACTTC. Protein product: CASSFGTTYEQYF.